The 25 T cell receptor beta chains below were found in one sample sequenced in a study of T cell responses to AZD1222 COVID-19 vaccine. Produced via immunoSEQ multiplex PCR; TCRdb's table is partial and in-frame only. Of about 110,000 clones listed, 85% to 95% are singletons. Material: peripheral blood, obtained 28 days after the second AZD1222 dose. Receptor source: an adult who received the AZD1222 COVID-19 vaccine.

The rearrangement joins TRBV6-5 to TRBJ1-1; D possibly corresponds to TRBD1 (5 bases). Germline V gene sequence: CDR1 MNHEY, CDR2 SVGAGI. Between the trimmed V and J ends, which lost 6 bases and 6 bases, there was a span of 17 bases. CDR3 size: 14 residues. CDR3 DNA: TGTGCCAGCAGCTCCCTTGGTCAGGGAGCTGAAGCTTTCTTT. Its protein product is CASSSLGQGAEAFF.

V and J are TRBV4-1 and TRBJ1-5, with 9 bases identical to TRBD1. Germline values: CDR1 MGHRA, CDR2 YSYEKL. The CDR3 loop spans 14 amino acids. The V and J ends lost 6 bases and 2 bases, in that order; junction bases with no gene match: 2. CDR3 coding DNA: TGCGCCAGCAGACGGACAGGGGGCAATCAGCCCCAGCATTTT. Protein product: CASRRTGGNQPQHF.

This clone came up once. This CDR3 is CASSINSYEQYF. In DNA, the CDR3 is TGTGCCAGCAGTATTAACTCCTACGAGCAGTACTTC. This chain connects TRBV6-5 to TRBJ2-7; unclear D gene. This CDR3 region has 12 residues. Per the germline V gene, CDR1 is MNHEY and CDR2 is SVGAGI. Trimming removed 5 bases at V and 0 bases at J, with 5 bases between.

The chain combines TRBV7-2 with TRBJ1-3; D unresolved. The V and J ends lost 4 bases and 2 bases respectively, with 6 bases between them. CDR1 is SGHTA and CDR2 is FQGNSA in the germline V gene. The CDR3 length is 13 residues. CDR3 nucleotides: TGTGCCAGCAGCTACGACACTGGAAACACCATATATTTT. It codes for CASSYDTGNTIYF.

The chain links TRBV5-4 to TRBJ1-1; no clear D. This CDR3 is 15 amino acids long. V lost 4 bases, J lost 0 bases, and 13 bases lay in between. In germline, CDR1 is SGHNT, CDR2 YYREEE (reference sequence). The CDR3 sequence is CASSGPKPMNTEAFF. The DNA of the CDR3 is TGTGCCAGCAGCGGCCCCAAGCCCATGAACACTGAAGCTTTCTTT.

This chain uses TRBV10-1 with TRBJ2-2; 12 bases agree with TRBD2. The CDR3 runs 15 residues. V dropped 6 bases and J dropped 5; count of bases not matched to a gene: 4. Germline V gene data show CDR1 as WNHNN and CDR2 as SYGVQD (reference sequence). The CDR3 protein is CASSKTSGGTGELFF. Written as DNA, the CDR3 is TGCGCCAGCAGCAAGACTAGCGGGGGTACCGGGGAGCTGTTTTTT.

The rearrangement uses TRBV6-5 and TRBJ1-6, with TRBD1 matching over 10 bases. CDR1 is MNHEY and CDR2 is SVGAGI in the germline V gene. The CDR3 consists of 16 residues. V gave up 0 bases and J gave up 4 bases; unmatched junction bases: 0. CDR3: CASSYSGQGYNSPLHF. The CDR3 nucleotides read TGTGCCAGCAGTTACTCGGGACAGGGGTATAATTCACCCCTCCACTTT.

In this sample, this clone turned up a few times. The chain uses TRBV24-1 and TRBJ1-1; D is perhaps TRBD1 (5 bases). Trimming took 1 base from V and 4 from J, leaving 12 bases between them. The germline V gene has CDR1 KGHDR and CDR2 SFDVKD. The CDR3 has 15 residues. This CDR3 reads CATSDFAGGSTEAFF. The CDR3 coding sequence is TGTGCCACCAGTGATTTTGCGGGGGGGAGCACTGAAGCTTTCTTT.

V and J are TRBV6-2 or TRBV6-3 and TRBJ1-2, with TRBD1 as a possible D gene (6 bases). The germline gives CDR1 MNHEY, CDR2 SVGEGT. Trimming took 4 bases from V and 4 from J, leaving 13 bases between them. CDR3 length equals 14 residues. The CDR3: CASSLVGAAYGYTF. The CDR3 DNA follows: TGTGCCAGCAGTTTAGTGGGGGCCGCCTATGGCTACACCTTC.

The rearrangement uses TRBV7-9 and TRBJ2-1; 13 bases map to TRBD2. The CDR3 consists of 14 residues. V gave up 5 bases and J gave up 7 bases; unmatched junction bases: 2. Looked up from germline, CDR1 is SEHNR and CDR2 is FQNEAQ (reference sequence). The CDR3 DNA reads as TGTGCCAGCAGCGGACTAGCGGGGGATAATGAGCAGTTCTTC. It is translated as CASSGLAGDNEQFF.

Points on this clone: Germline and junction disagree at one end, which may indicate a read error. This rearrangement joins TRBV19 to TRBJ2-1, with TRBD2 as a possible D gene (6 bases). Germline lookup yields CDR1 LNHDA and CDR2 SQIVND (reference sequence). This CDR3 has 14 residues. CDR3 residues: CASRIAAPADEQFF. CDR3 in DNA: TGTGCCAGTAGAATAGCGGCCCCGGCGGATGAGCAGTTCTTC.

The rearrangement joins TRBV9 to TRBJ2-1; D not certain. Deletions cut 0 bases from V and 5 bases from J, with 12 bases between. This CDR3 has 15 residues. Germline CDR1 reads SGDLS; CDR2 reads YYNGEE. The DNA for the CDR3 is TGTGCCAGCAGCGTAGGCCCGACTCAGGACAATGAGCAGTTCTTC. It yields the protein CASSVGPTQDNEQFF. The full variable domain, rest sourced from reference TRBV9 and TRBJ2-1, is DSGVTQTPKHLITATGQRVTLRCSPRSGDLSVYWYQQSLDQGLQFLIQYYNGEERAKGNILERFSAQQFPDLHSELNLSSLELGDSALYFCASSVGPTQDNEQFFGPGTRLTVL.

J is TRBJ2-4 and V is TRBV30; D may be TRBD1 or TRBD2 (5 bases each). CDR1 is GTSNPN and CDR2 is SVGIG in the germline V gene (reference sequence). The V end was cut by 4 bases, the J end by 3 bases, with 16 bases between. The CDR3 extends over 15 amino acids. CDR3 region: CAWIPPGTGKNIQYF. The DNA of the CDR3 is TGTGCCTGGATCCCCCCCGGGACGGGCAAAAACATTCAGTACTTC.

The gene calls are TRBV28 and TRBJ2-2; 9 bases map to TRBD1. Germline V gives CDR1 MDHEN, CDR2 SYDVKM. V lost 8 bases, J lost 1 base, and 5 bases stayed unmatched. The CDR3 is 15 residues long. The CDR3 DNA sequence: TGTGCCAGCCTTCGACAGGGGGGGAACACCGGGGAGCTGTTTTTT. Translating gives CASLRQGGNTGELFF.

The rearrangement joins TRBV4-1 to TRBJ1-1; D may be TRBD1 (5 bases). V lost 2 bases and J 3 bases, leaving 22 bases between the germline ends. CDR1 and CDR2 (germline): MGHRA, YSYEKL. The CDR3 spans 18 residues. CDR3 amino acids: CASSQSPGGTWKDTEAFF. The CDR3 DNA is TGCGCCAGCAGCCAATCCCCCGGGGGAACATGGAAGGACACTGAAGCTTTCTTT.

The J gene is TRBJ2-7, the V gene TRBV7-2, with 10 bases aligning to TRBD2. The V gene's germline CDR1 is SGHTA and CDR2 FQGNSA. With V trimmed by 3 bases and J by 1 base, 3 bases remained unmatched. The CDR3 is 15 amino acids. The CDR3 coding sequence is TGTGCCAGCAGCTTCCGGACTAGCGGTTCCTACGAGCAGTACTTC. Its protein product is CASSFRTSGSYEQYF. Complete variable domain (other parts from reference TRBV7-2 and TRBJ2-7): GAGVSQSPSNKVTEKGKDVELRCDPISGHTALYWYRQSLGQGLEFLIYFQGNSAPDKSGLPSDRFSAERTGGSVSTLTIQRTQQEDSAVYLCASSFRTSGSYEQYFGPGTRLTVT.

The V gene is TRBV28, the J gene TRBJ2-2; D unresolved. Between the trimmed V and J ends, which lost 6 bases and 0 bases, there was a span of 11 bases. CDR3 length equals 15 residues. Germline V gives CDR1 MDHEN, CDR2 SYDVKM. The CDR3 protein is CASSPSTSNTGELFF. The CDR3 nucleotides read TGTGCCAGCAGCCCCTCCACATCGAACACCGGGGAGCTGTTTTTT.

This CDR3 reads CASSPGLSISYEQYF. The CDR3 DNA is TGTGCCAGCAGTCCAGGCCTGAGCATCTCCTACGAGCAGTACTTC. The chain carries TRBV25-1 and TRBJ2-7; D is uncertain. Trimming left V 5 bases short and J 0 bases short, with 14 bases between. This CDR3 comprises 15 residues. Germline V gives CDR1 MGHDK, CDR2 SYGVNS.

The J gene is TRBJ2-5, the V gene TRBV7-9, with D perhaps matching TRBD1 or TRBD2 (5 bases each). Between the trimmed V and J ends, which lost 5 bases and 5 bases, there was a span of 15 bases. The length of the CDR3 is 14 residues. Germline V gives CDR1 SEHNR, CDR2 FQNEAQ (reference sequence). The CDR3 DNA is TGTGCCAGCAGCCCCCGGGACCGAAGGGAGACCCAGTACTTC. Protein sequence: CASSPRDRRETQYF.

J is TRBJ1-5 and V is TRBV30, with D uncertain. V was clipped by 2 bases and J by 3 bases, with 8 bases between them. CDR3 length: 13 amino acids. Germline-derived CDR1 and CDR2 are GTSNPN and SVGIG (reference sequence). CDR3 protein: CAWSSLDNQPQHF. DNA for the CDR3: TGTGCCTGGAGTAGCCTGGACAATCAGCCCCAGCATTTT.

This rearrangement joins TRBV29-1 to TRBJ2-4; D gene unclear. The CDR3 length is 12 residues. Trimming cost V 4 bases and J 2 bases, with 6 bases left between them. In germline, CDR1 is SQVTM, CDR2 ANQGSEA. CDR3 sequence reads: CSVVGTKNIQYF. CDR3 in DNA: TGCAGCGTTGTAGGGACCAAAAACATTCAGTACTTC.

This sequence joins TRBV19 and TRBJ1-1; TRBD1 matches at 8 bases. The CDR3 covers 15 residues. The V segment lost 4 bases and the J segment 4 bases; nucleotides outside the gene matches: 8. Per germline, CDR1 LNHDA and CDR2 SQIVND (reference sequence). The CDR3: CASSTKDRVATEAFF. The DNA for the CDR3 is TGTGCCAGTAGTACTAAGGACAGGGTGGCCACTGAAGCTTTCTTT. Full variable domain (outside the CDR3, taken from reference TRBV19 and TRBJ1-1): DGGITQSPKYLFRKEGQNVTLSCEQNLNHDAMYWYRQDPGQGLRLIYYSQIVNDFQKGDIAEGYSVSREKKESFPLTVTSAQKNPTAFYLCASSTKDRVATEAFFGQGTRLTVV.

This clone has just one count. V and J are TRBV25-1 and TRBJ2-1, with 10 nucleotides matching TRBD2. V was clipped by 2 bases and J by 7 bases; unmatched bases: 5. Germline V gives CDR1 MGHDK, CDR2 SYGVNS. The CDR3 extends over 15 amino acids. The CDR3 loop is CASSEIRAGGNEQFF. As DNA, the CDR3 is TGTGCCAGCAGTGAAATTCGAGCGGGGGGGAATGAGCAGTTCTTC.

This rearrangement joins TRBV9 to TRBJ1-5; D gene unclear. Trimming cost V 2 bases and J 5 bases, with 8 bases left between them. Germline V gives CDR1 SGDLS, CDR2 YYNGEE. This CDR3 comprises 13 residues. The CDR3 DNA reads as TGTGCCAGCAGCGTGGGCCCTTATCAGCCCCAGCATTTT. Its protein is CASSVGPYQPQHF.

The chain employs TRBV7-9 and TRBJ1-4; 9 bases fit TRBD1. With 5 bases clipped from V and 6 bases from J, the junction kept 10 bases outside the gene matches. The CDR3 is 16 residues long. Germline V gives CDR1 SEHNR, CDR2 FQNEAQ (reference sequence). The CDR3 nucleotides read TGTGCCAGCAGCCTACCGACAGGGGGGGCCCATGAAAAACTGTTTTTT. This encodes CASSLPTGGAHEKLFF.